The present T cell receptor beta chain was sequenced within a study of early T cells in non-severe SARS-CoV-2 infection (dated by TCRdb to the early 2020s). Describing the broader study: Because TCR sequencing relied on bulk RNA taken from unsorted whole blood, pairing of alpha and beta chains was not possible.

Set within a cohort of healthcare workers in London, UK, this nested case-control study involved weekly PCR testing of nasopharyngeal swabs along with blood sampling. Healthcare workers were recruited between 23 and 31 March 2020, during the week of the UK lockdown, and were followed weekly for up to roughly 15 weeks. General findings and caveats noted by the study authors: VDJdb matching was skewed toward anti-spike CD8 responses and likely underestimated virus-specific expansions by missing private and CD4 specificities.

Reading from cysteine to phenylalanine, the CDR3 counts 13 amino acids. Of the read, only the CDR3 DNA is kept; its 39 bases are in frame from base 1. V gives up 4 bases and J gives up 6 bases, and the segment between their germline ends measures 12 bases. According to the germline V gene, CDR1 reads MDHEN and CDR2 reads SYDVKM. This clonotype was seen ten or more times. Its antigen has not been determined. No quality values exist for individual bases; no much larger clone is one base distant. Library preparation employed 5' RACE. Sequenced on a NextSeq 500. In the TCR library protocol, unique molecular identifiers were attached to individual cDNA molecules to correct for PCR bias and sequencing error. TCR alpha and beta chains were both sequenced, and the abundances of alpha and beta sequences in each sample were closely correlated with each other. The original methods were these. Decombinator V4 was used to annotate the V gene, J gene and CDR3 of the TCR sequences. TCRs were defined as expanded if a significant change between any two time points was detected under a Poisson model with p below 0.0001. TCR abundances were normalised to the total number of TCRs sequenced in each sample and reported as counts per million. TRAV1-2 paired with TRAJ12, TRAJ20 or TRAJ33 defined MAIT TCRs, while TRAV10 paired with TRAJ18 defined iNKT TCRs. VDJdb, accessed 1 November 2021, was searched for CMV, EBV and SARS-CoV-2 annotated TCRs, with TCRs annotated for multiple antigens excluded. The public reads were reprocessed in TCRdb via fastp at Q25 and MiXCR, keeping in-frame beta chains. Every entry covers one CDR3 protein and lists the most common genes and DNA from its rows. The V and J calls were determined by TCRdb, not by the authors. The table for this sample lists some 34,000 distinct CDR3 sequences; 7% to 7.5% of them were counted only once. The ten biggest clones cover about 13% of the sample.

Material: whole blood, obtained at baseline. The clonotype originates from an adult who was a healthcare worker with PCR-confirmed SARS-CoV-2 infection or an uninfected control (not recorded which). The chain is encoded by TRBV28 joined to TRBJ1-1; the D gene cannot be resolved reliably. The DNA sequence is as follows: TGTGCCAGCAGTTCCCTTAACTGGCCTGAAGCTTTCTTT. This yields the protein CASSSLNWPEAFF. Here the CDR3 is joined to the reference TRBV28 and TRBJ1-1 genes, and the full variable domain is: DVKVTQSSRYLVKRTGEKVFLECVQDMDHENMFWYRQDPGLGLRLIYFSYDVKMKEKGDIPEGYSVSREKKERFSLILESASTNQTSMYLCASSSLNWPEAFFGQGTRLTVV.